This T cell receptor (beta chain) was observed in a study of blood T cell repertoires in COVID-19. Study as a whole: Donors in the United States, Italy and Spain gave samples during acute or convalescent COVID-19. T cells, B-cell-depleted T cells, or PBMCs supplied cDNA or gDNA.

Per the original data handling: Reference gene primer amplification yielded estimated nucleated cell counts. Sequenced by immunoSEQ multiplex PCR; TCRdb stores in-frame clones only, minus some. That table is the source of V, J and clone size, and D and trimming were worked out from the DNA. In the table there are 36,000 or so clones, just over 90% of which are singletons. Germline V CDR1 and CDR2: MNHEY, SVGAGI. There are 10 residues in the CDR3. V lost 6 bases, J lost 6 bases, and 5 bases lay in between. Sample: peripheral blood. The genes are TRBV6-5 and TRBJ1-2; D not resolved. This clonotype was obtained from a human donor in a cohort sampled during active COVID-19. CDR3 sequence reads: CASSRNGYTF. The CDR3 coding sequence is TGTGCCAGCAGCAGGAATGGCTACACCTTC.